The 23 T cell receptor beta chains presented below share a single source sample, sequenced in a study of T-cell memory formation after mild COVID-19. Each CDR3 protein is one row after TCRdb ran MiXCR on the 5' RACE reads. The repertoire includes roughly 350,000 distinct CDR3 sequences, 12% to 15% of them detected once, and about 20% sits in the top ten. The material sequenced was PBMCs or a T cell subset sorted from them (not recorded which). These receptors were taken from a man younger than 35 who had mild COVID-19 (a few samples of this study predate the infection). Cell type and time point are not known.

In this sample, this clonotype turned up many times. CDR3 in amino acids: CASQDRAETQYF. In DNA form, the CDR3 reads TGTGCCAGCCAGGACAGGGCCGAGACCCAGTACTTC. The chain joins TRBV4-2 to TRBJ2-5; TRBD1 aligns across 8 bases. Germline assignment: CDR1 LGHNA and CDR2 YNFKEQ. The CDR3 is 12 amino acids. Germline trimming cut 8 bases from V and 5 bases from J; bases unmatched to any gene: 4.

CDR3: CASSLGHGTGELFF. CDR3 in DNA: TGTGCCAGCAGTTTAGGGCACGGCACCGGGGAGCTGTTTTTT. The chain employs TRBV12-3 or TRBV12-4 and TRBJ2-2; no reliable D call. The length of the CDR3 is 14 residues. Trimming removed 1 base at V and 4 bases at J, with 7 bases between.

This clonotype came up a few times. J is TRBJ2-3 and V is TRBV6-5; D is unresolved. This CDR3 is 15 amino acids long. The germline CDR1 and CDR2 sequences are MNHEY and SVGAGI. V was trimmed by 0 bases and J by 4 bases, leaving 11 bases between them. The DNA of the CDR3 is TGTGCCAGCAGTTACTCGCAGTTGGCGGCAGATACGCAGTATTTT. It specifies CASSYSQLAADTQYF.

The chain uses TRBV20-1 and TRBJ2-7, with D perhaps given as TRBD1 or TRBD2 (5 bases each). The CDR3 covers 14 residues. Trimming cost V 5 bases and J 2 bases, with 16 bases left between them. The germline CDR1 and CDR2 sequences are DFQATT and SNEGSKA (reference sequence). The CDR3 spells CSALREGRTYEQYF. In DNA form, the CDR3 reads TGCAGTGCTCTTCGAGAGGGACGCACCTACGAGCAGTACTTC.

The chain has TRBV5-1 and TRBJ2-1, with a possible D match to TRBD1 (6 bases). Trimming left V 0 bases short and J 5 bases short, with 15 bases between. CDR3 length: 16 amino acids. The germline V gene has CDR1 SGHRS and CDR2 YFSETQ. The CDR3 region is CASSLAVGALDNEQFF. The CDR3 coding sequence is TGCGCCAGCAGCTTGGCCGTGGGGGCGCTGGACAATGAGCAGTTCTTC.

This clonotype has at least ten counts. The chain is built from TRBV5-1 and TRBJ2-3; TRBD1 matches at 8 bases. Germline V lookup: CDR1 SGHRS, CDR2 YFSETQ. This CDR3 has 18 amino acids. The junction had 12 bases not matched to a gene; V was cut back by 3 bases and J by 0 bases. The CDR3 sequence is CASSYGQGTPASTDTQYF. CDR3 coding DNA: TGCGCCAGCAGCTACGGACAGGGAACTCCTGCTAGCACAGATACGCAGTATTTT.

In this sample, this clonotype turned up a few times. The chain employs TRBV4-1 and TRBJ1-3; tentative D call: TRBD1 (5 bases). The CDR3 spans 18 residues. The ends were cut back, 1 base at V and 10 bases at J, with 26 bases in the middle. From germline, CDR1 is MGHRA and CDR2 YSYEKL. The CDR3 loop is CASSQGTGRSSRVKTIYF. The CDR3 bases are TGCGCCAGCAGCCAAGGTACAGGAAGATCCTCCCGGGTAAAGACCATATATTTT.

This clonotype was detected ten times or more. The J gene is TRBJ2-3, the V gene TRBV4-3, with D hard to call. The V and J ends lost 0 bases and 3 bases respectively, with 4 bases between them. Germline-derived CDR1 and CDR2 are LGHNA and YSLEER. The CDR3 is 13 residues long. The CDR3 DNA sequence: TGCGCCAGCAGCCAAGATATAACAGATACGCAGTATTTT. It is translated as CASSQDITDTQYF.

This clonotype was counted only a few times. The genes are TRBV5-1 and TRBJ2-2, with 8 bases fitting TRBD2. Germline V gene lookup returns CDR1 SGHRS and CDR2 YFSETQ. The V segment lost 4 bases and the J segment 7 bases; nucleotides outside the gene matches: 12. The CDR3 sequence is 16 residues long. CDR3 DNA sequence: TGCGCCAGCAGCCCCACCCCCGGGGGGGCCATCGGGGAGCTGTTTTTT. This encodes CASSPTPGGAIGELFF.

Ten or more counts support this clonotype. This rearrangement joins TRBV7-3 to TRBJ2-7, with D perhaps TRBD1 (7 bases). CDR1 SGHTA and CDR2 FQGTGA come from the germline V gene. The CDR3 is 15 amino acids. V lost 3 bases, J lost 2 bases, and 14 bases lay in between. CDR3 loop: CASSLRRGTAYEQYF. CDR3 bases: TGTGCCAGCAGCTTGAGGAGGGGGACAGCCTACGAGCAGTACTTC.

The chain's CDR3 is CASTPADTIYF. The DNA of the CDR3 is TGTGCCAGCACTCCGGCTGACACCATATATTTT. The chain links TRBV7-9 to TRBJ1-3; D unresolved. The CDR3 length is 11 residues. Germline V gene lookup returns CDR1 SEHNR and CDR2 FQNEAQ (reference sequence). Trimming left V 7 bases short and J 8 bases short, with 9 bases between.

This chain uses TRBV5-1 with TRBJ1-2; 10 bases map to TRBD1. The CDR3 is 15 residues long. Germline V gene data show CDR1 as SGHRS and CDR2 as YFSETQ. V shed 4 bases, J shed 4 bases, and the junction held 7 bases outside the gene matches. The CDR3 reads CASSETGGVGYGYTF. In nucleotides, the CDR3 is TGCGCCAGCAGCGAGACAGGGGGCGTCGGCTATGGCTACACCTTC.

This clonotype was found a few times. V and J are TRBV25-1 and TRBJ1-1; D might be TRBD1 (5 bases). The germline V gene has CDR1 MGHDK and CDR2 SYGVNS. The CDR3 sequence is 13 residues long. V gave up 5 bases and J gave up 5 bases, with 12 bases separating them. CDR3 protein: CASSINQGTEAFF. The CDR3 nucleotides are TGTGCCAGCAGTATCAACCAGGGTACTGAAGCTTTCTTT.

This clonotype was counted between two and nine times. The V gene is TRBV3-1, the J gene TRBJ2-3, with D perhaps TRBD1 (6 bases). CDR3 length: 16 residues. Trimming left V 4 bases short and J 1 base short, with 15 bases between. Germline V lookup: CDR1 LGHDT, CDR2 YNNKEL (reference sequence). This CDR3 is CASSLTGFEGTDTQYF. CDR3 DNA: TGTGCCAGCAGCCTTACAGGGTTTGAAGGCACAGATACGCAGTATTTT.

This sequence joins TRBV7-9 and TRBJ1-4; D is possibly TRBD1 (5 bases). The V gene lost 4 bases and the J gene lost 5 bases, with 14 bases spanning the gap. Germline lookup yields CDR1 SEHNR and CDR2 FQNEAQ (reference sequence). The CDR3 is 15 amino acids. The CDR3 coding sequence is TGTGCCAGCAGCTACCAGGGTTTCCGGAATGAAAAACTGTTTTTT. It encodes CASSYQGFRNEKLFF.

V and J are TRBV28 and TRBJ1-5; 9 nucleotides agree with TRBD1. Trimming removed 5 bases from V and 3 bases from J; junction bases left unmatched: 8. This CDR3 region has 16 residues. CDR1 is MDHEN, CDR2 SYDVKM, per germline. The CDR3 coding sequence is TGTGCCAGCAGTACCCACCGGACAGGGGTCAATCAGCCCCAGCATTTT. Protein sequence: CASSTHRTGVNQPQHF.

This clonotype was recorded many times. This rearrangement joins TRBV4-3 to TRBJ2-5, with D uncertain. The CDR3 loop spans 14 amino acids. Deletions cut 1 base from V and 5 bases from J, with 11 bases between. Germline values: CDR1 LGHNA, CDR2 YSLEER. In nucleotides, the CDR3 is TGCGCCAGCAGCCAAGTTGTCGCGGCGGAGACCCAGTACTTC. Its translation: CASSQVVAAETQYF.

The chain has TRBV6-1 and TRBJ1-1; TRBD1 is a possible D gene (6 bases). The CDR3 sequence is 12 residues long. Germline loops: CDR1 MNHNS, CDR2 SASEGT. V gave up 2 bases and J gave up 11 bases, with 12 bases separating them. The CDR3 loop reads CASSENRVRAFF. CDR3 bases: TGTGCCAGCAGTGAAAACAGGGTAAGGGCTTTCTTT.

Only a few counts were recorded for this clonotype. The V and J genes are TRBV5-7 and TRBJ2-7, with D perhaps matching TRBD1 (5 bases). Being an ORF, TRBV5-7 has a function that is uncertain. The CDR3 has 16 residues. V lost 4 bases to trimming and J lost 2 bases, with 19 bases between them. The DNA of the CDR3 is TGTGCCAGCAGCCCCAAGCGTCCGTGCAGGGCCTACGAGCAGTACGTC. Its protein is CASSPKRPCRAYEQYV.

The rearrangement links TRBV29-1 to TRBJ1-2, with a possible D match to TRBD1 (6 bases). The CDR3 loop spans 13 amino acids. CDR1 SQVTM and CDR2 ANQGSEA come from the germline V gene. Trimming took 2 bases from V and 4 from J, leaving 11 bases between them. The CDR3 protein is CSVENPGAYGYTF. As DNA, the CDR3 is TGCAGCGTTGAAAACCCAGGGGCCTATGGCTACACCTTC.

The gene calls are TRBV24-1 and TRBJ2-7, with D perhaps assigned TRBD1 or TRBD2 (5 bases each). The CDR3 length is 14 residues. The V and J ends lost 5 bases and 0 bases respectively, with 10 bases between them. Germline-derived CDR1 and CDR2 are KGHDR and SFDVKD. For the CDR3, the DNA is TGTGCCACCAGTGGGGACGGATTCTCCTACGAGCAGTACGTC. Translating gives CATSGDGFSYEQYV.

This clonotype was counted a few times. This chain links TRBV5-4 with TRBJ1-1, with D perhaps TRBD1 (6 bases). Germline CDR1 SGHNT, CDR2 YYREEE (reference sequence). The CDR3 covers 13 residues. Trimming removed 3 bases from V and 5 bases from J, with 11 bases in between. DNA of the CDR3: TGTGCCAGCAGCTCACCAGACAGGACTGAAGCTTTCTTT. Its translation: CASSSPDRTEAFF.

The table lists this clonotype with a few counts. J is TRBJ1-5 and V is TRBV18; TRBD1 matches at 9 bases. Per the germline V gene, CDR1 is KGHSH and CDR2 is LQKENI. The V gene end was trimmed by 1 base and the J gene end by 0 bases; junction bases not matched to a gene: 10. This CDR3 has 19 residues. CDR3 DNA sequence: TGTGCCAGCTCACCACGGTCCGGGACAGGGCTGTCTAGCAATCAGCCCCAGCATTTT. It translates to CASSPRSGTGLSSNQPQHF.